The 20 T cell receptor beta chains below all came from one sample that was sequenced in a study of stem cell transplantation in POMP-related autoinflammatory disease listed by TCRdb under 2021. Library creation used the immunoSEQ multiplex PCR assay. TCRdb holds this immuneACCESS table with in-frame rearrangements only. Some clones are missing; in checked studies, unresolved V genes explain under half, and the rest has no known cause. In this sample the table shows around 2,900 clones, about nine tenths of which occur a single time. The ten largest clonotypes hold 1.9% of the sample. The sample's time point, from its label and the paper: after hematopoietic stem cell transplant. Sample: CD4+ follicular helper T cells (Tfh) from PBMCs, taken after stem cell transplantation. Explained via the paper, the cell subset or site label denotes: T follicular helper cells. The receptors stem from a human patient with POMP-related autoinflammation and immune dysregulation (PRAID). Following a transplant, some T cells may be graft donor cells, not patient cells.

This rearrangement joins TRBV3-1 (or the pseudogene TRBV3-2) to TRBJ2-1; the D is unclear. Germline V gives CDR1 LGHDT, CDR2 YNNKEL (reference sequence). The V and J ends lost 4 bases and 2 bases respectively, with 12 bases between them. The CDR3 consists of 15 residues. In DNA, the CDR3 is TGTGCCAGCAGCCCGATCCAAGGCGCCTACAATGAGCAGTTCTTC. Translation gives CASSPIQGAYNEQFF.

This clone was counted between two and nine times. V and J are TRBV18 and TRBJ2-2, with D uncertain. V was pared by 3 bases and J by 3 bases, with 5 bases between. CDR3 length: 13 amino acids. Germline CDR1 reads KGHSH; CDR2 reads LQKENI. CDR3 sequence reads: CASSPIHTGELFF. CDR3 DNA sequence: TGTGCCAGCTCACCGATTCACACCGGGGAGCTGTTTTTT.

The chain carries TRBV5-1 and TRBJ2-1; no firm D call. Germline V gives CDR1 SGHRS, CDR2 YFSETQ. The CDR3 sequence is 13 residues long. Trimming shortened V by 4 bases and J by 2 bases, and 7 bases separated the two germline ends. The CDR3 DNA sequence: TGCGCCAGCAGCCCCGCTCCCTACAATGAGCAGTTCTTC. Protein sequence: CASSPAPYNEQFF.

The CDR3: CATSDSTGTTTNEQFF. CDR3 coding DNA: TGTGCCACCAGTGATTCGACCGGGACTACTACCAATGAGCAGTTCTTC. V and J are TRBV24-1 and TRBJ2-1; TRBD2 aligns across 7 bases. The CDR3 contains 16 residues. Per germline, CDR1 KGHDR and CDR2 SFDVKD. J lost 6 bases, V lost 2 bases, and 9 bases had no gene match.

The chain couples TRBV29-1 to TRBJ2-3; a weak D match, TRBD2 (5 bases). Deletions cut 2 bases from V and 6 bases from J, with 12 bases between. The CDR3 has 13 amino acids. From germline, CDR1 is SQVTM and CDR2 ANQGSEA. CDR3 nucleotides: TGCAGCGTTGAACAACAGTCGGGGGATACGCAGTATTTT. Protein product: CSVEQQSGDTQYF.

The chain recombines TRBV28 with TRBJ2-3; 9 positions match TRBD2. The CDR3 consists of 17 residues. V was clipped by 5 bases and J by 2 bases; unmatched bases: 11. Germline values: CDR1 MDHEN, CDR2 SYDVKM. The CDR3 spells CASSPSFRLAATDTQYF. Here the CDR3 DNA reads TGTGCCAGCAGTCCCTCCTTCCGACTAGCGGCCACAGATACGCAGTATTTT. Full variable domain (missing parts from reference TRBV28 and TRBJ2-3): DVKVTQSSRYLVKRTGEKVFLECVQDMDHENMFWYRQDPGLGLRLIYFSYDVKMKEKGDIPEGYSVSREKKERFSLILESASTNQTSMYLCASSPSFRLAATDTQYFGPGTRLTVL.

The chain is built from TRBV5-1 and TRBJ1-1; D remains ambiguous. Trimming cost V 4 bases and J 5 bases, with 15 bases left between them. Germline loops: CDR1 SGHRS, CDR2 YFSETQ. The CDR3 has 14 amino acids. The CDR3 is CASSLGGLGTEAFF. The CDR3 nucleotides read TGCGCCAGCAGCCTGGGAGGGTTGGGGACTGAAGCTTTCTTT.

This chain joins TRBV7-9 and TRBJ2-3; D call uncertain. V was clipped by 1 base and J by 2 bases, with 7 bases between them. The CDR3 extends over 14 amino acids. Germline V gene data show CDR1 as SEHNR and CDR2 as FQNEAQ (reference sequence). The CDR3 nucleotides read TGTGCCAGCAGCTTAGATAGGTTCACAGATACGCAGTATTTT. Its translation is CASSLDRFTDTQYF.

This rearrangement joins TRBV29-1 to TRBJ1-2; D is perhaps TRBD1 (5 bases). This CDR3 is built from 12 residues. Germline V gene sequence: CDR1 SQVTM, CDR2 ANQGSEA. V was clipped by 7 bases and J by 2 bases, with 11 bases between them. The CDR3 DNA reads TGCAGCGCAAAGGACATGAACTATGGCTACACCTTC. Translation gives CSAKDMNYGYTF.

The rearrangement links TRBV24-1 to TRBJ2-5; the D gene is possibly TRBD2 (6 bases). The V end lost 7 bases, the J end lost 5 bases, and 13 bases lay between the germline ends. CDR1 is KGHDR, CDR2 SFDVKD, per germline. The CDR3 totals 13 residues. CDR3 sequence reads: CATRGTGWETQYF. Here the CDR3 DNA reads TGTGCCACCAGAGGGACTGGTTGGGAGACCCAGTACTTC.

In nucleotides, the CDR3 is TGTGCCAGCAGCCCCGAGACTGGAAATGAAAAACTGTTTTTT. It specifies CASSPETGNEKLFF. The chain recombines TRBV7-2 with TRBJ1-4; no clear D gene. This CDR3 is built from 14 residues. Trimming took 5 bases from V and 5 from J, leaving 12 bases between them. Germline CDR1 SGHTA, CDR2 FQGNSA. The whole variable domain, remainder taken from reference TRBV7-2 and TRBJ1-4, is GAGVSQSPSNKVTEKGKDVELRCDPISGHTALYWYRQSLGQGLEFLIYFQGNSAPDKSGLPSDRFSAERTGGSVSTLTIQRTQQEDSAVYLCASSPETGNEKLFFGSGTQLSVL.

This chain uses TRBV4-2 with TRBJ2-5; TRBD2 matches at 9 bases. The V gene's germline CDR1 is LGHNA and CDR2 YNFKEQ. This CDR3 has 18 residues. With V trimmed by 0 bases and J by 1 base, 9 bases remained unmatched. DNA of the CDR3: TGTGCCAGCAGCCAAGACGCTCGGGCTAGCGGGGTCCAAGAGACCCAGTACTTC. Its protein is CASSQDARASGVQETQYF.

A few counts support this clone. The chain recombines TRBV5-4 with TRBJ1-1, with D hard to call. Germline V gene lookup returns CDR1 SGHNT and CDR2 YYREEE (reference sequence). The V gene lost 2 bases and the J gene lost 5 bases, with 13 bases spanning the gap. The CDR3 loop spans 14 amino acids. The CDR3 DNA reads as TGTGCCAGCAGCTTTATTTCCGGCGGGACTGAAGCTTTCTTT. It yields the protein CASSFISGGTEAFF.

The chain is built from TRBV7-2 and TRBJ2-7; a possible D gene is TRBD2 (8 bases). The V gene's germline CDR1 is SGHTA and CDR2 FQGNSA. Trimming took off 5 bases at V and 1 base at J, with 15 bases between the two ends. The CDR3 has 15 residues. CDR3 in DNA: TGTGCCAGCAGCGAGACAGGGACTAGGTCCTACGAGCAGTACTTC. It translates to CASSETGTRSYEQYF.

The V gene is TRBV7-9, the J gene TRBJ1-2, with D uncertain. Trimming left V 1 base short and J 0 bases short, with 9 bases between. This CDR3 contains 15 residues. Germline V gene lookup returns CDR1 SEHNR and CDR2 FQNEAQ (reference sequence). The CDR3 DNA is TGTGCCAGCAGCTTAGTATCGCAGTCTAACTATGGCTACACCTTC. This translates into CASSLVSQSNYGYTF.

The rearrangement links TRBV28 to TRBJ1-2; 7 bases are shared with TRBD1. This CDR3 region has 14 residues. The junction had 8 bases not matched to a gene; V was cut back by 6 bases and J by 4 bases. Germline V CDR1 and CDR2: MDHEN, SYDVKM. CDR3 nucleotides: TGTGCCAGCAGAAGACAGGGCGAGGGCTATGGCTACACCTTC. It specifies CASRRQGEGYGYTF.

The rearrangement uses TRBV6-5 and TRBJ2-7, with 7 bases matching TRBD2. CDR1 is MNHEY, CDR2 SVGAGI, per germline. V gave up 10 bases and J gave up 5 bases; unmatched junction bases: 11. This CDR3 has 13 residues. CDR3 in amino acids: CATQFGGSHEQYF. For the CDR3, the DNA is TGTGCCACGCAGTTTGGCGGGAGTCACGAGCAGTACTTC.

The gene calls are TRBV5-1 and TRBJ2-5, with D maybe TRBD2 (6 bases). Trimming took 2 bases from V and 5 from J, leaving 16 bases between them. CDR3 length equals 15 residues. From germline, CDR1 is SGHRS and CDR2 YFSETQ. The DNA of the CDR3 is TGCGCCAGCAGCTTAACTAGCAGAATACTGGAGACCCAGTACTTC. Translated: CASSLTSRILETQYF.

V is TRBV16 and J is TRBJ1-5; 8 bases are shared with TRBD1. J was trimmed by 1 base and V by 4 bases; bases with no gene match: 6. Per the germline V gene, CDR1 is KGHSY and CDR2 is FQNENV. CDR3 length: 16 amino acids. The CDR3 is CASSPGTGQSNQPQHF. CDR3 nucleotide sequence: TGTGCCAGCAGCCCTGGGACAGGACAAAGCAATCAGCCCCAGCATTTT.

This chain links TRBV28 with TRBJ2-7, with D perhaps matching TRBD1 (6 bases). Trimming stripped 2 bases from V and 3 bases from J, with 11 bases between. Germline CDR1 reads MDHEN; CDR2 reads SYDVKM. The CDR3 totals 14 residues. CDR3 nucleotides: TGTGCCAGCAGTTTACAGGGGACCAGCTACGAGCAGTACGTC. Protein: CASSLQGTSYEQYV.